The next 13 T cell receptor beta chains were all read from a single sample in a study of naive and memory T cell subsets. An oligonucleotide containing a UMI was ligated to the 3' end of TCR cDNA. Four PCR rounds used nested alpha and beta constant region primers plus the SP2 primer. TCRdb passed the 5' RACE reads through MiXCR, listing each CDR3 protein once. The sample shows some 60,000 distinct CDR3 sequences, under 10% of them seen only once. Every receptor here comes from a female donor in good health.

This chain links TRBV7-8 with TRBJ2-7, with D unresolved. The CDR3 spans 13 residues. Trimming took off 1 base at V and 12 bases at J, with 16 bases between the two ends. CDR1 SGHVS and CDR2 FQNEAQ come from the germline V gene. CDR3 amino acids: CASSLEFSPSRYF. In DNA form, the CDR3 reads TGTGCCAGCAGCTTAGAGTTCTCGCCAAGCCGGTACTTC.

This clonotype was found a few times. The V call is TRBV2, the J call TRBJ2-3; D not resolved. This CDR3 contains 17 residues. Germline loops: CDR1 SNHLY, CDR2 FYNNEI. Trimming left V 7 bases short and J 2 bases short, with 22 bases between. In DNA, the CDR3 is TGTGCCAGCACCGAGACGAGAACGGTTCTGCACACAGATACGCAGTATTTT. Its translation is CASTETRTVLHTDTQYF.

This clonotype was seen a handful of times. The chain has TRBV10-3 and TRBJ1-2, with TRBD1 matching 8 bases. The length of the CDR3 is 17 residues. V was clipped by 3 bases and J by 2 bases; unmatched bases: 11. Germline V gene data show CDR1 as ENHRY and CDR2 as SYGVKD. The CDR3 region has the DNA TGTGCCATCAGTGATGAAGATGGGACAGGTACAAACTATGGCTACACCTTC. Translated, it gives CAISDEDGTGTNYGYTF.

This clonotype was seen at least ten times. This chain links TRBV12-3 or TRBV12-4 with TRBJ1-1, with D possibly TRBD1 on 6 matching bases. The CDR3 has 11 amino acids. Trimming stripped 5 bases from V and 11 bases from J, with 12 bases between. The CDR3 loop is CASSPGARAFF. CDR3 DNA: TGTGCCAGCAGTCCAGGGGCGAGGGCTTTCTTT.

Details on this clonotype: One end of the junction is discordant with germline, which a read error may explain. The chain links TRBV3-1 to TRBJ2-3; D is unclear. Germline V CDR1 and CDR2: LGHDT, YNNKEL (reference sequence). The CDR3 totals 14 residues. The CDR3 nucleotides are TGTGCCACAGCCAGTACGAGTGGCACAGATACGCAGTGTTTT. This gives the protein CATASTSGTDTQCF.

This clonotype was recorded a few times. The CDR3 region is CASSERQGASYEQYF. CDR3 coding DNA: TGTGCCAGCAGTGAAAGGCAGGGGGCTTCGTACGAGCAGTACTTC. The rearrangement uses TRBV2 and TRBJ2-7; 8 bases are shared with TRBD1. This CDR3 has 15 amino acids. Germline CDR1 is SNHLY and CDR2 is FYNNEI. Trimming took 2 bases from V and 4 from J; bases not matched to a gene: 7.

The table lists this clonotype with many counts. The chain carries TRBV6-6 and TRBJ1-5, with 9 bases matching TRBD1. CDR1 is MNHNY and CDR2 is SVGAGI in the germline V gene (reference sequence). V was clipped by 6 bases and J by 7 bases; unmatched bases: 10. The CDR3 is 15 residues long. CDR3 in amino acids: CASSKQGAKDQPQHF. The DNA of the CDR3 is TGTGCCAGCAGCAAACAGGGGGCGAAGGACCAGCCCCAGCATTTT.

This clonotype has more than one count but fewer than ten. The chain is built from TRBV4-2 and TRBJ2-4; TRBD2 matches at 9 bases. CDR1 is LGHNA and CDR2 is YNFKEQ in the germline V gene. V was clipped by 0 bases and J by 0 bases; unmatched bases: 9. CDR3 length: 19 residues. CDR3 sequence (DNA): TGTGCCAGCAGCCAAGAGTCGATAGCGGGGGCTCTAGCCAAAAACATTCAGTACTTC. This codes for CASSQESIAGALAKNIQYF.

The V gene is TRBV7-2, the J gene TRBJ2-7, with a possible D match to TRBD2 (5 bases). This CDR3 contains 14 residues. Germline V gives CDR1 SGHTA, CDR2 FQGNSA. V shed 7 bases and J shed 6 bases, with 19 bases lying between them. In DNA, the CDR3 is TGTGCCAGCACCCGATCGGGGTGTTACGGCGAGCAGTACTTC. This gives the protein CASTRSGCYGEQYF. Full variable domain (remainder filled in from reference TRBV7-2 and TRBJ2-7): GAGVSQSPSNKVTEKGKDVELRCDPISGHTALYWYRQSLGQGLEFLIYFQGNSAPDKSGLPSDRFSAERTGGSVSTLTIQRTQQEDSAVYLCASTRSGCYGEQYFGPGTRLTVT.

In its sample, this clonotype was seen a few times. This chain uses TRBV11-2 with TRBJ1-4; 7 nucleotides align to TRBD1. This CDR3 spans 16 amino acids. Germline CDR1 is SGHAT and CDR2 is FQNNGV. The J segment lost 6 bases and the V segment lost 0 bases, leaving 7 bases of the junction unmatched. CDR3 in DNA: TGTGCCAGCAGCTTAGAATACGGCAGGGGGTATGAAAAACTGTTTTTT. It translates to CASSLEYGRGYEKLFF. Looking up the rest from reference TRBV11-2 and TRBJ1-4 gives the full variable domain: EAGVAQSPRYKIIEKRQSVAFWCNPISGHATLYWYQQILGQGPKLLIQFQNNGVVDDSQLPKDRFSAERLKGVDSTLKIQPAKLEDSAVYLCASSLEYGRGYEKLFFGSGTQLSVL.

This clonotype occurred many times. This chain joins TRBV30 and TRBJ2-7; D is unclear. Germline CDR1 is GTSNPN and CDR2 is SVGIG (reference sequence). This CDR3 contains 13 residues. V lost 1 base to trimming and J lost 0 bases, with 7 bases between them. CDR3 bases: TGTGCCTGGAGTGGGTTTGGCTCCTACGAGCAGTACTTC. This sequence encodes CAWSGFGSYEQYF.

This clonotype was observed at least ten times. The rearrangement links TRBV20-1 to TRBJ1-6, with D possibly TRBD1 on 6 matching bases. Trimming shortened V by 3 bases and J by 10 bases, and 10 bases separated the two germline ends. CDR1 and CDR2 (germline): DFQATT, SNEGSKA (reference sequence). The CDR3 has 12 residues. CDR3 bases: TGCAGTGCTAGGGACAGAGGGTCACCCCTCCACTTT. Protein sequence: CSARDRGSPLHF.

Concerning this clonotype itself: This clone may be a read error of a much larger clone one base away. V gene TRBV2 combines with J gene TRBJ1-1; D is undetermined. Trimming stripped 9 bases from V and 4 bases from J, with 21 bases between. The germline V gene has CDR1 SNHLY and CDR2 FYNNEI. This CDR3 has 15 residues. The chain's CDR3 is CARTTTPGLGTEAFF. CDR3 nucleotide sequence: TGTGCCAGGACCACTACCCCGGGGTTGGGCACTGAAGCTTTCTTT.